This TCR beta chain was identified in a study of molecular identifiers for immune sequencing clone quantification. Study-wide results and limits: Over 99% of CMV-specific effector molecules, but under 1% of naive ones, were in clones above 20 copies.

CDR3 length equals 16 residues. Trimming pared 4 bases from V and 4 bases from J, leaving 22 bases between. Germline V gene sequence: CDR1 DFQATT, CDR2 SNEGSKA (reference sequence). Bulk libraries came from a prior protocol with listed TCR primers. TCRdb itself ran the PCR reads through MiXCR, one entry per CDR3 protein. The data contain about 510,000 distinct CDR3 sequences, roughly a fifth of them singletons. Only a few counts were recorded for this clonotype. The antigen remains unidentified. This clonotype originated in a human donor in good health. Some libraries in this study had Jurkat cell RNA spiked in. V is TRBV20-1 and J is TRBJ1-1; possible D gene TRBD1, 5 bases. The sample taken for sequencing was naive CD8+ T cells from blood, with Jurkat cell RNA spiked in. The subset here: FACS-sorted CD8+CD4-CCR7+CD45RA+ naive T cells. CDR3 amino acids: CSATPRGAAYPTEAFF. CDR3 coding DNA: TGCAGTGCTACCCCCCGTGGGGCAGCCTACCCCACTGAAGCTTTCTTT.